The clone carrying this TCR beta chain was detected a few times. The data are from a study of blood T cell repertoires in COVID-19. V was clipped by 5 bases and J by 7 bases; unmatched bases: 7. CDR3 length: 15 residues. In germline, CDR1 is LNHDA, CDR2 SQIVND (reference sequence). Assay: immunoSEQ multiplex PCR; the TCRdb copy retains only in-frame clones and omits some. The sample has about 200,000 clones, 75% to 90% seen once. This receptor was obtained from a woman aged 25 to 39 who had been exposed to COVID-19. The sample comprised PBMCs or T cells enriched from blood (not recorded which). V gene TRBV19 combines with J gene TRBJ1-3; 11 nucleotides align to TRBD1. Written as DNA, the CDR3 is TGTGCCAGTAGTCCTAGGACAGGGGGCTGGAACACCATATATTTT. Its translation: CASSPRTGGWNTIYF.